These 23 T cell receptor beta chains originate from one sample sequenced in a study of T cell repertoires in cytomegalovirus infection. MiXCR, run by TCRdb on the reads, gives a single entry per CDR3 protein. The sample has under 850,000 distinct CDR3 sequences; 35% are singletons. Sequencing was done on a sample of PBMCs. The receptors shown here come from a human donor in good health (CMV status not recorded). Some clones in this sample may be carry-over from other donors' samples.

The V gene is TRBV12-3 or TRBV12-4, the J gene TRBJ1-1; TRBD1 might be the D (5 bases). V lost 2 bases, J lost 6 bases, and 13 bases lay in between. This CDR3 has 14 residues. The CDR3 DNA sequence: TGTGCCAGCAGTTTAAGCAGGGTTGGGGCTGAAGCTTTCTTT. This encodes CASSLSRVGAEAFF.

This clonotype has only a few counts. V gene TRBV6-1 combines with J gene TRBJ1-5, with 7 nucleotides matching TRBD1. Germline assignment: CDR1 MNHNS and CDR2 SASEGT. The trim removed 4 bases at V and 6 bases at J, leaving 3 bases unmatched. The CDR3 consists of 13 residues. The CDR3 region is CASSGQGRQPQHF. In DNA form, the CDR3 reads TGTGCCAGCAGTGGACAGGGACGTCAGCCCCAGCATTTT.

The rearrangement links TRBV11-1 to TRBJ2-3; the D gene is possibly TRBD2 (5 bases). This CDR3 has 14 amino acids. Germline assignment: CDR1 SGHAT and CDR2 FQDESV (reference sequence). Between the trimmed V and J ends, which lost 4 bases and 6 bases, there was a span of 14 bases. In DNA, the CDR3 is TGTGCCAGCAGCTCCGCCTTAGAGCGGGATACGCAGTATTTT. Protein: CASSSALERDTQYF.

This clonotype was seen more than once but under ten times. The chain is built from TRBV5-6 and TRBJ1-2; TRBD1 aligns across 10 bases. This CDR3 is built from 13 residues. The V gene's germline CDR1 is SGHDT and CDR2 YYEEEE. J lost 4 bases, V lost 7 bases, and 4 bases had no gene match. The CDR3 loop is CASRGQGVYGYTF. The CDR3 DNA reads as TGTGCCAGCCGCGGACAGGGGGTCTATGGCTACACCTTC.

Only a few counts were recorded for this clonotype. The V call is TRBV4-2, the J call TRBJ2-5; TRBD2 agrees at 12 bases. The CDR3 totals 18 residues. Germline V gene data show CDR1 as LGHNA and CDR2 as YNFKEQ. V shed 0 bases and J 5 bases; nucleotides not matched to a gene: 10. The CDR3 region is CASSQDWASGGARETQYF. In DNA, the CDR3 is TGTGCCAGCAGCCAAGATTGGGCTAGCGGGGGGGCCAGGGAGACCCAGTACTTC.

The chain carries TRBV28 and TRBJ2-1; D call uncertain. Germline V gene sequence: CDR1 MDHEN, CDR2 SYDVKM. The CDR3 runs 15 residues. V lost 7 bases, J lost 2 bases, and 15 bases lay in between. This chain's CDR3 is CASTKGSLTYNEQFF. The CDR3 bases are TGTGCCAGCACAAAGGGTTCACTAACCTACAATGAGCAGTTCTTC.

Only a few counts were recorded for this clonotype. CDR3 region: CASSQGAQGQGRSPLHF. The CDR3 DNA sequence: TGCGCCAGCAGCCAAGGAGCGCAGGGACAGGGAAGGTCACCCCTCCACTTT. The rearrangement links TRBV4-1 to TRBJ1-6; 9 nucleotides line up with TRBD1. V shed 1 base and J 10 bases; nucleotides not matched to a gene: 11. This CDR3 spans 17 amino acids. Germline assignment: CDR1 MGHRA and CDR2 YSYEKL.

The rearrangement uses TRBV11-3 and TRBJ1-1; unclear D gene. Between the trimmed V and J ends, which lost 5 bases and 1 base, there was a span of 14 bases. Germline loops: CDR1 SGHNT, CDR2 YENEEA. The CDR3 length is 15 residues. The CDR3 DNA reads TGTGCCAGCAGCGCCGCTGGACGGGGGAACACTGAAGCTTTCTTT. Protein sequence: CASSAAGRGNTEAFF.

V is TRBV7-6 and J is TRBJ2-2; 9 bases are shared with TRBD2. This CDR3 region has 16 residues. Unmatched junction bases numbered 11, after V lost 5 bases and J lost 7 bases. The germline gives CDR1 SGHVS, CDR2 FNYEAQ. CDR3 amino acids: CASSPQLAGDFGELFF. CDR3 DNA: TGTGCCAGCAGCCCTCAATTAGCGGGAGACTTCGGGGAGCTGTTTTTT.

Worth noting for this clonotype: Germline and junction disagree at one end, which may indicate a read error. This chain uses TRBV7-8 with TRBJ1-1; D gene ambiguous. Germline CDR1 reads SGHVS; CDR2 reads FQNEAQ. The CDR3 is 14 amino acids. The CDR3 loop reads CASSPRSGRTESFF. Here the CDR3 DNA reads TGTGCCAGCAGCCCCCGGTCGGGGAGGACTGAATCTTTCTTT.

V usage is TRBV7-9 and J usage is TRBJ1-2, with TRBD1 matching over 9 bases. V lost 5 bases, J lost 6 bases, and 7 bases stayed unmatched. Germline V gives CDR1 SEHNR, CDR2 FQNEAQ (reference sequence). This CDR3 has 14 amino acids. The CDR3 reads CASSEGQGIHGYTF. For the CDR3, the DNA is TGTGCCAGCAGCGAGGGACAGGGAATCCATGGCTACACCTTC.

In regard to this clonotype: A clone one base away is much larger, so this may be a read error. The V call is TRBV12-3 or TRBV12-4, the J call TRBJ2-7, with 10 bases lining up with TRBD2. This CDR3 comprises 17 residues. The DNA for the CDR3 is TGTGCCAGCAGTCACCCCCCCCTAGCGGGAGATCCCCTCGAGCCGTACTTC. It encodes CASSHPPLAGDPLEPYF.

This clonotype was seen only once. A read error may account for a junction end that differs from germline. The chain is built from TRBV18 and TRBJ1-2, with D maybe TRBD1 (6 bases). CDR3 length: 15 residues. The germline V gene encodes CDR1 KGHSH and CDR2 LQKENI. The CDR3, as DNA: TGTGCCAGCTCACCAGGCGGGGGCCCGTCCGGGGGCTACAACTTC. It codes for CASSPGGGPSGGYNF. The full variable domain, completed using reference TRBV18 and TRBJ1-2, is NAGVMQNPRHLVRRRGQEARLRCSPMKGHSHVYWYRQLPEEGLKFMVYLQKENIIDESGMPKERFSAEFPKEGPSILRIQQVVRGDSAAYFCASSPGGGPSGGYNFGSGTRLTVV.

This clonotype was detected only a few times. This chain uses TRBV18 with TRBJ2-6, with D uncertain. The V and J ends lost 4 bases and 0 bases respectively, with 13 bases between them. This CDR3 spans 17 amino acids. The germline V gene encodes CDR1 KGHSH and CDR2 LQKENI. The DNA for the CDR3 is TGTGCCAGCTCACAGTTGTCGGATTTCTCTGGGGCCAACGTCCTGACTTTC. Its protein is CASSQLSDFSGANVLTF.

In DNA form, the CDR3 reads TGTGCCAGCAGTGTAGGCCGTCCACAGGGTTATCATCAATATGGCTACACCTTC. Translation gives CASSVGRPQGYHQYGYTF. The genes are TRBV28 and TRBJ1-2; TRBD1 might be the D (6 bases). Per germline, CDR1 MDHEN and CDR2 SYDVKM. Trimming shortened V by 5 bases and J by 5 bases, and 27 bases separated the two germline ends. The CDR3 is 18 amino acids.

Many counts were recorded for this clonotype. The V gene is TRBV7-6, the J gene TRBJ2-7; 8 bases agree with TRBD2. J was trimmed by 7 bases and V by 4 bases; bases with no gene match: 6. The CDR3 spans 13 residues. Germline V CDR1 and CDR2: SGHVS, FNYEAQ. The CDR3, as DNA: TGTGCCAGCAGCTCACTAGCGGTCGGGGAGCAGTACTTC. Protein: CASSSLAVGEQYF.

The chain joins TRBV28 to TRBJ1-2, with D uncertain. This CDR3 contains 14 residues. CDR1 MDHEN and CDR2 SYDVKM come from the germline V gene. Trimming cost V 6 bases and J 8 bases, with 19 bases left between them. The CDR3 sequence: CASRTPGYLEGYTF. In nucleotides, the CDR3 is TGTGCCAGCAGGACTCCGGGCTATTTGGAGGGCTACACCTTC.

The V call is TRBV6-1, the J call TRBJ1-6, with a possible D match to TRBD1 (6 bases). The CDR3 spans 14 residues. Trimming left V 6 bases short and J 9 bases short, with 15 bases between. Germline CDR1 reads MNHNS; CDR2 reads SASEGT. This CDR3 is CASRPRDKGSPLHF. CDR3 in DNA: TGTGCCAGCAGGCCTCGGGACAAAGGTTCACCCCTCCACTTT.

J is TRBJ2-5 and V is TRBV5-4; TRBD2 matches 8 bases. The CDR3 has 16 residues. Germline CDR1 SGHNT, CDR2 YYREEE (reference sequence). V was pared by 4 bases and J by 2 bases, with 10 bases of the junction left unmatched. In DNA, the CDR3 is TGTGCCAGCAGCCCGCTCCGGGGGGGAACGCAAGAGACCCAGTACTTC. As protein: CASSPLRGGTQETQYF.

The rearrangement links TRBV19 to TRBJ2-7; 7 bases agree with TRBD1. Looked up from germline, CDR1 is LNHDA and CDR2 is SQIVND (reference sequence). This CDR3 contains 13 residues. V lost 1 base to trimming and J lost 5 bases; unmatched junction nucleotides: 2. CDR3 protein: CASSIAQGDEQYF. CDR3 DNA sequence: TGTGCCAGTAGTATAGCTCAGGGGGACGAGCAGTACTTC.

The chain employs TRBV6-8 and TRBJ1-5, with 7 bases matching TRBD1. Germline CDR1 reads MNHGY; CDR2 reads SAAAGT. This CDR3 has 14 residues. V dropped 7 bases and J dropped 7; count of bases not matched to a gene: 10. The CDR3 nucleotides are TGTGCCAGCAAAATGACAGGGTCTAACCAGCCCCAGCATTTT. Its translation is CASKMTGSNQPQHF.

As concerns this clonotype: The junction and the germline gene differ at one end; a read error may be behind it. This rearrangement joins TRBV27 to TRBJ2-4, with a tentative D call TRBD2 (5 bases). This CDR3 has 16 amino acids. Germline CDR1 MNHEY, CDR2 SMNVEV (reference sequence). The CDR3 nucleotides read TGTGCCAGCAGTGTATCTGAGGGAGAAGTGGGGAACATTCAGTACTTC. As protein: CASSVSEGEVGNIQYF.

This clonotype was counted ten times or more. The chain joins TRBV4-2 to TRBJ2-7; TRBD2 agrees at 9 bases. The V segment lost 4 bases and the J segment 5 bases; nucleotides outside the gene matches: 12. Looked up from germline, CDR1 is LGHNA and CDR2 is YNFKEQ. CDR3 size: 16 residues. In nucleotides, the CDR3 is TGTGCCAGCAGCCGAGCAGATAGCGGGAGTTTCCACGAGCAGTACTTC. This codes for CASSRADSGSFHEQYF.